This T cell receptor beta chain was obtained from a study of blood T cell repertoires in COVID-19. Those who participated ranged in age from about 18 to 89 years and resided in 20 to 30 US areas. Cohorts were based on clinical histories the participants reported. CDR1 and CDR2 from the germline V gene are SGHNT and YENEEA. Trimming took 5 bases from V and 6 from J; bases not matched to a gene: 7. The CDR3 is made up of 13 amino acids. This clone was seen only a few times. TCRdb's copy holds only in-frame clones and misses some; the assay was immunoSEQ multiplex PCR. Of roughly 250,000 clones detected, around nine tenths appear once; the ten largest clones hold over 1.5%.

Sequencing was performed on PBMCs or T cells enriched from blood (not recorded which). The TCR sequence derives from a woman under 30 who had recovered from COVID-19. J is TRBJ2-7 and V is TRBV11-3; 7 bases align to TRBD1. Here the CDR3 DNA reads TGTGCCAGCAGCCCCTCGACAGGGTCCGAGCAGTACTTC. This sequence encodes CASSPSTGSEQYF.